This passage covers 6 T cell receptor beta chains from one sample sequenced in a study of blood T cell repertoires in COVID-19. The method was immunoSEQ multiplex PCR; TCRdb's version includes in-frame clones alone and lacks a portion of them. In the table there are 200,000 to 250,000 clones, roughly 81% of which are singletons. The sample was peripheral blood. All receptors come from a man in his forties or fifties with acute or convalescent COVID-19.

The J gene is TRBJ1-2, the V gene TRBV7-2; no clear D. In germline, CDR1 is SGHTA, CDR2 FQGNSA. The CDR3 length is 14 residues. V shed 6 bases and J shed 1 base, with 12 bases lying between them. In DNA, the CDR3 is TGTGCCAGCAGAGTATCGGGATTTAACTATGGCTACACCTTC. Encoded protein: CASRVSGFNYGYTF. The variable domain in full, completed from reference TRBV7-2 and TRBJ1-2, reads GAGVSQSPSNKVTEKGKDVELRCDPISGHTALYWYRQSLGQGLEFLIYFQGNSAPDKSGLPSDRFSAERTGGSVSTLTIQRTQQEDSAVYLCASRVSGFNYGYTFGSGTRLTVV.

Turning to this clone: Other DNA sequences from this sample encode an identical CDR3 as well. This chain uses TRBV30 with TRBJ2-7; tentatively, D is TRBD2 (5 bases). V was trimmed by 3 bases and J by 4 bases, leaving 7 bases between them. The germline V gene encodes CDR1 GTSNPN and CDR2 SVGIG (reference sequence). The CDR3 has 11 amino acids. The CDR3 DNA is TGTGCCTGGAGCCGGGGATACGAGCAGTACTTC. Encoded protein: CAWSRGYEQYF.

The V call is TRBV4-2, the J call TRBJ1-6; D is perhaps TRBD1 (6 bases). V was cut by 7 bases and J by 6 bases, with 13 bases left in between. Germline V CDR1 and CDR2: LGHNA, YNFKEQ. The CDR3 consists of 14 residues. CDR3: CASTHVGGNSPLHF. The CDR3 DNA reads TGTGCCAGCACCCATGTAGGGGGTAATTCACCCCTCCACTTT.

The chain carries TRBV5-4 and TRBJ2-3; the match to TRBD1 covers 8 bases. Germline values: CDR1 SGHNT, CDR2 YYREEE (reference sequence). The CDR3 spans 15 residues. Trimming removed 4 bases from V and 8 bases from J; junction bases left unmatched: 12. For the CDR3, the DNA is TGTGCCAGCAGCCCCCCCCTTCAGGGGGCAGGTACGCAGTATTTT. Translated, it gives CASSPPLQGAGTQYF.

V and J are TRBV9 and TRBJ1-4, with 7 bases matching TRBD1. CDR1 and CDR2 from the germline V gene are SGDLS and YYNGEE. This CDR3 comprises 15 residues. The ends lost 4 bases at V and 0 bases at J; junction bases unmatched: 3. The CDR3 nucleotides are TGTGCCAGCAGCACAACAGGGGCAACTAATGAAAAACTGTTTTTT. Residues: CASSTTGATNEKLFF.

The J gene is TRBJ1-5, the V gene TRBV30; a possible D gene is TRBD1 (6 bases). Germline V gives CDR1 GTSNPN, CDR2 SVGIG (reference sequence). There are 14 residues in the CDR3. With 1 base removed from V and 5 bases from J, the gap between germline ends came to 12 bases. CDR3: CAWSAGALYQPQHF. The CDR3 DNA reads as TGTGCCTGGAGTGCAGGGGCCCTTTATCAGCCCCAGCATTTT.